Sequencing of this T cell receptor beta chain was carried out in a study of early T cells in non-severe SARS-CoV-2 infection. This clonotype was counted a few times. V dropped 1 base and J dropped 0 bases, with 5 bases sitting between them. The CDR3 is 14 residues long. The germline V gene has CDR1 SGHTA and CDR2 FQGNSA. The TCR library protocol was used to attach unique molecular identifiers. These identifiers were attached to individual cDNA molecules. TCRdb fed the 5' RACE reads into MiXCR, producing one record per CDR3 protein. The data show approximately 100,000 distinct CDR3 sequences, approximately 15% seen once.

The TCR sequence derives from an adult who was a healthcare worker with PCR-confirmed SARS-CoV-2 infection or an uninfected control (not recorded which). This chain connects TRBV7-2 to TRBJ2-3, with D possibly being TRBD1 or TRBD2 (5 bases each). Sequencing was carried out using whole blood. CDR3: CASSLGDSTDTQYF. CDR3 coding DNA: TGTGCCAGCAGCTTAGGGGACAGCACAGATACGCAGTATTTT.